This TCR beta chain was sequenced in a study of a mutant IDH1 vaccine in newly diagnosed glioma. Study details: Of treated patients, around 62% were men and about 38% women, averaging about 37 years. Those enrolled had earlier been treated with radiotherapy, temozolomide, or both, mostly both.

Trimming took 2 bases from V and 4 from J, leaving 5 bases between them. Germline V gene data show CDR1 as MDHEN and CDR2 as SYDVKM. CDR3 length: 12 amino acids. Profiled with immunoSEQ multiplex PCR; TCRdb holds only in-frame clones, not every one. The data show 90,000 to 100,000 clones, 70% to 90% seen once. Time point described: baseline, week 1 (first vaccination visit). Sample treatment: pre-vaccination baseline after standard-of-care therapy. As regards this clone: Other DNA sequences in this sample translate to the same CDR3.

The rearrangement uses TRBV28 and TRBJ1-2, with D uncertain. This specimen was PBMCs, taken from a glioma patient treated with radiotherapy, temozolomide or both. The source is a woman aged 45-65 years with glioma. CDR3 DNA: TGTGCCAGCAGTTTACGCCTCTATGGCTACACCTTC. It yields the protein CASSLRLYGYTF.